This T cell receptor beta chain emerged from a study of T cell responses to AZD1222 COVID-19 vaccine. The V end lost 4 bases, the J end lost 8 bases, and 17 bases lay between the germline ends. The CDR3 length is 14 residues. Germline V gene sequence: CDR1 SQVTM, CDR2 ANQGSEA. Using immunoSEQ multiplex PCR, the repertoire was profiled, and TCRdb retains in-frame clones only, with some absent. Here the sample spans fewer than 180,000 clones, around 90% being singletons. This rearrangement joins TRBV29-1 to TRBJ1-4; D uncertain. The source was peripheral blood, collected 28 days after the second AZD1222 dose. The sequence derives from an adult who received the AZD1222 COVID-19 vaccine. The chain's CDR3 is CSVGERAGFEKLFF. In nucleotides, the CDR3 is TGCAGCGTTGGGGAGCGTGCCGGGTTCGAAAAACTGTTTTTT.